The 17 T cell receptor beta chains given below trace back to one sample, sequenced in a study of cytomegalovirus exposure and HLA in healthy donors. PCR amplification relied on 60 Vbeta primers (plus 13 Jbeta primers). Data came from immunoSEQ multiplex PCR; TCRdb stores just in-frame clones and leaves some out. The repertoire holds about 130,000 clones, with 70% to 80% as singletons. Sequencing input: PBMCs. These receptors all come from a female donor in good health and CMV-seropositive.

The CDR3 here is CASSTGTSDPDTQYF. Here the CDR3 DNA reads TGTGCCAGCAGCACCGGGACTAGCGACCCAGATACGCAGTATTTT. V is TRBV7-9 and J is TRBJ2-3, with 10 positions matching TRBD2. CDR1 is SEHNR and CDR2 is FQNEAQ in the germline V gene (reference sequence). CDR3 size: 15 residues. V dropped 5 bases and J dropped 4; count of bases not matched to a gene: 6. The complete variable domain, with remaining parts taken from reference TRBV7-9 and TRBJ2-3, reads DTGVSQNPRHKITKRGQNVTFRCDPISEHNRLYWYRQTLGQGPEFLTYFQNEAQLEKSRLLSDRFSAERPKGSFSTLEIQRTEQGDSAMYLCASSTGTSDPDTQYFGPGTRLTVL.

CDR3 amino acids: CASSQEAPGGAVDEQFF. The CDR3 region has the DNA TGTGCCAGCAGCCAAGAGGCCCCAGGGGGCGCGGTTGATGAGCAGTTCTTC. The chain is built from TRBV4-2 and TRBJ2-1, with 8 bases identical to TRBD1. CDR1 and CDR2 (germline): LGHNA, YNFKEQ. The CDR3 contains 17 residues. V lost 0 bases to trimming and J lost 8 bases; unmatched junction nucleotides: 12.

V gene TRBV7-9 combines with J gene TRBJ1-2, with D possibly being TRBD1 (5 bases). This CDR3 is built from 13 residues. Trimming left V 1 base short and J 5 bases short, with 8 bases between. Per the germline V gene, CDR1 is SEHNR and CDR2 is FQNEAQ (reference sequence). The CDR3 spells CASSLDGGYGYTF. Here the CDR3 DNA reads TGTGCCAGCAGCTTAGACGGGGGGTATGGCTACACCTTC. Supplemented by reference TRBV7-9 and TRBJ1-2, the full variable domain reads DTGVSQNPRHKITKRGQNVTFRCDPISEHNRLYWYRQTLGQGPEFLTYFQNEAQLEKSRLLSDRFSAERPKGSFSTLEIQRTEQGDSAMYLCASSLDGGYGYTFGSGTRLTVV.

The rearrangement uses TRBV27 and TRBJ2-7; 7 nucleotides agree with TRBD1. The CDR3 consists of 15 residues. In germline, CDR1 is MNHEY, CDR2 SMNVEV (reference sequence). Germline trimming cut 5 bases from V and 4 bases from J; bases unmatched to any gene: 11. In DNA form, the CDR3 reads TGTGCCAGCAGTGATGCCGGGACAGTCGTTTACGAGCAGTACTTC. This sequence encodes CASSDAGTVVYEQYF.

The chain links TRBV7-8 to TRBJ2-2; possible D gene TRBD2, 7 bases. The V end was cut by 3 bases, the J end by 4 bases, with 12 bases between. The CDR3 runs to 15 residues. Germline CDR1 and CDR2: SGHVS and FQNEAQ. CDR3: CASSFGGPSTGELFF. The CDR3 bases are TGTGCCAGCAGCTTCGGGGGGCCTAGCACCGGGGAGCTGTTTTTT.

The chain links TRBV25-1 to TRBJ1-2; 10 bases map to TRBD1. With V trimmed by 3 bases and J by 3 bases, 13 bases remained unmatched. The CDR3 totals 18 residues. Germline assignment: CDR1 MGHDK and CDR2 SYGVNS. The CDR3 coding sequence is TGTGCCAGCAGTGACCCGGGACAGGGGCCGACAGGATACTATGGCTACACCTTC. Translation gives CASSDPGQGPTGYYGYTF.

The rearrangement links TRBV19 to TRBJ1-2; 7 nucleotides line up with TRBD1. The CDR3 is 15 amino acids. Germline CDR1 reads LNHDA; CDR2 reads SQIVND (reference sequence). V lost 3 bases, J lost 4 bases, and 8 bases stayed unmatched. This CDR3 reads CASSMARTGRYGYTF. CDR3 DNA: TGTGCCAGTAGTATGGCCCGGACAGGTCGCTATGGCTACACCTTC.

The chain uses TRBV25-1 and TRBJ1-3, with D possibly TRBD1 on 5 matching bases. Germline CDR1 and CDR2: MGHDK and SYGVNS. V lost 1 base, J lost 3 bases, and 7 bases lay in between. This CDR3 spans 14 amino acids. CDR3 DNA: TGTGCCAGCAGTGAATGGGGCGATGGAAACACCATATATTTT. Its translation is CASSEWGDGNTIYF.

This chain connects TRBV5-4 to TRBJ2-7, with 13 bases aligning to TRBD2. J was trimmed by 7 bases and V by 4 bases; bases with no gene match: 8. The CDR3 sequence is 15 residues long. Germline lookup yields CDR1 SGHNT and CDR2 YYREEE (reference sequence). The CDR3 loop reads CASSPRTSGRSEQYF. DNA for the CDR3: TGTGCCAGCAGCCCCCGGACTAGCGGGAGAAGTGAGCAGTACTTC. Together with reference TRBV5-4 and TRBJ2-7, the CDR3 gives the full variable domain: ETGVTQSPTHLIKTRGQQVTLRCSSQSGHNTVSWYQQALGQGPQFIFQYYREEENGRGNFPPRFSGLQFPNYSSELNVNALELDDSALYLCASSPRTSGRSEQYFGPGTRLTVT.

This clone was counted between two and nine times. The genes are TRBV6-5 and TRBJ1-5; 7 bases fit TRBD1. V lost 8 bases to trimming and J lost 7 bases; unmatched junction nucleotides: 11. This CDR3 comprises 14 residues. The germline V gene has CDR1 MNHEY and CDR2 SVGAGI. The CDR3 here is CASGPGTRGQPQHF. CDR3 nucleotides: TGTGCCAGCGGGCCCGGGACCAGGGGGCAGCCCCAGCATTTT.

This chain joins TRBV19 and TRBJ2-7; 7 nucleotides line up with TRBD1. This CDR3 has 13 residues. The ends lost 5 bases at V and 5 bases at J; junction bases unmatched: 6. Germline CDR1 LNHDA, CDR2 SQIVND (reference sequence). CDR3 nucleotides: TGTGCCAGTAGTTCGGGACAGTGGGACGAGCAGTACTTC. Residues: CASSSGQWDEQYF.

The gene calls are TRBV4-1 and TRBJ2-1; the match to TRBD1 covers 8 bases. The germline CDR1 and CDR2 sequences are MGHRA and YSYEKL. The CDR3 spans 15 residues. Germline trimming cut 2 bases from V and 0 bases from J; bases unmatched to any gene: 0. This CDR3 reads CASSQTGGSYNEQFF. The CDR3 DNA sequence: TGCGCCAGCAGCCAAACAGGGGGCTCCTACAATGAGCAGTTCTTC.

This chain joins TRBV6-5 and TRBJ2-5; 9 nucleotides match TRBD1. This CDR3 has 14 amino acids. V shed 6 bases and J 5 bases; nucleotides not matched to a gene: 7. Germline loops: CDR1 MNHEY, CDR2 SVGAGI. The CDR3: CASRIGTGQETQYF. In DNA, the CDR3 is TGTGCCAGCAGAATAGGGACAGGGCAGGAGACCCAGTACTTC.

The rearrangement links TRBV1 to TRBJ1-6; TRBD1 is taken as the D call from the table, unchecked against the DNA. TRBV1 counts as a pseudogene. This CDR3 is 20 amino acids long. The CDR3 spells CTSSRRPGQGPSSYNSPLHF. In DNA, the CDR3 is TGCACCAGCAGTCGGAGACCGGGACAGGGCCCAAGCTCCTATAATTCACCCCTCCACTTT.

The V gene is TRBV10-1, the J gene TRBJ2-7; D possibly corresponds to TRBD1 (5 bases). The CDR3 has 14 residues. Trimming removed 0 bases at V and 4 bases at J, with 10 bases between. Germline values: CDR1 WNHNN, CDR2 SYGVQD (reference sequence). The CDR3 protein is CASSESGVWYEQYF. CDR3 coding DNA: TGCGCCAGCAGTGAGTCAGGGGTCTGGTACGAGCAGTACTTC.

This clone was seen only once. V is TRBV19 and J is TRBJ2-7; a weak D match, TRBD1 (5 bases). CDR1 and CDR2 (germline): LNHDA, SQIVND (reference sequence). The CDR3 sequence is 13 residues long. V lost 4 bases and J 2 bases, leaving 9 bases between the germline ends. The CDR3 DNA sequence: TGTGCCAGTAGTAAGACAGCAGCCTACGAGCAGTACTTC. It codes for CASSKTAAYEQYF.

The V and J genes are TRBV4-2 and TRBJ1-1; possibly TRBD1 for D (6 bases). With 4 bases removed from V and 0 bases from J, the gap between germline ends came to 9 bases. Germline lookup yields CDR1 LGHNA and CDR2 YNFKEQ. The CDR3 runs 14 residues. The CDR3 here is CASSPGDMNTEAFF. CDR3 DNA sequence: TGTGCCAGCAGCCCTGGGGACATGAACACTGAAGCTTTCTTT.